One sample yielded the 32 T cell receptor beta chains listed below, sequenced in a study of blood T cell repertoires in COVID-19 (dated by TCRdb to about 2020). The library was prepared using the immunoSEQ multiplex PCR assay. TCRdb limited this immuneACCESS table to in-frame rearrangements with V and J called. A share of clones is missing; checked studies link under half to unresolved V genes, and the rest is unexplained. This sample has about 70,000 clones in its table, and about four fifths of those were observed once. About 0.87% of the sample is taken by the ten largest. The material sequenced was peripheral blood. Receptor source: a woman in her seventies with acute or convalescent COVID-19.

The chain is built from TRBV30 and TRBJ1-5, with D perhaps matching TRBD1 (5 bases). The V and J ends lost 0 bases and 5 bases respectively, with 8 bases between them. The CDR3 runs to 13 residues. Looked up from germline, CDR1 is GTSNPN and CDR2 is SVGIG (reference sequence). The CDR3 region is CAWSVQVDQPQHF. The CDR3 nucleotides read TGTGCCTGGAGTGTACAGGTCGATCAGCCCCAGCATTTT.

The V call is TRBV30, the J call TRBJ1-3, with 12 bases matching TRBD1. CDR3 length equals 14 residues. J lost 9 bases, V lost 4 bases, and 7 bases had no gene match. The germline V gene has CDR1 GTSNPN and CDR2 SVGIG (reference sequence). The CDR3 reads CAWKGDRGQVTIYF. The CDR3 DNA follows: TGTGCCTGGAAGGGGGACAGGGGGCAGGTCACCATATATTTT.

This clone was counted once. CDR3 amino acids: CSASLDTGPSNQPQHF. The CDR3 DNA reads as TGCAGTGCTAGTCTGGACACAGGACCCTCGAATCAGCCCCAGCATTTT. The chain employs TRBV20-1 and TRBJ1-5; a possible D gene is TRBD1 (5 bases). The CDR3 has 16 amino acids. The V and J ends lost 3 bases and 4 bases respectively, with 19 bases between them. CDR1 DFQATT and CDR2 SNEGSKA come from the germline V gene (reference sequence).

The rearrangement uses TRBV19 and TRBJ2-1, with TRBD2 identical over 7 bases. Per the germline V gene, CDR1 is LNHDA and CDR2 is SQIVND (reference sequence). This CDR3 has 14 residues. The V gene end was trimmed by 5 bases and the J gene end by 8 bases; junction bases not matched to a gene: 9. The CDR3 loop is CASSPGLGGDEQFF. In nucleotides, the CDR3 is TGTGCCAGTAGTCCAGGACTAGGTGGCGATGAGCAGTTCTTC.

This rearrangement joins TRBV27 to TRBJ2-1, with 9 bases fitting TRBD2. The V segment lost 6 bases and the J segment 5 bases; nucleotides outside the gene matches: 8. Germline V gene lookup returns CDR1 MNHEY and CDR2 SMNVEV (reference sequence). CDR3 length equals 15 residues. The CDR3 sequence: CASRVGLAGNNEQFF. CDR3 in DNA: TGTGCCAGCAGGGTGGGGCTAGCGGGAAACAATGAGCAGTTCTTC.

The chain joins TRBV3-1 (or the pseudogene TRBV3-2) to TRBJ1-1; unclear D gene. Germline V CDR1 and CDR2: LGHDT, YNNKEL (reference sequence). The CDR3 extends over 12 amino acids. The V end was cut by 4 bases, the J end by 7 bases, with 10 bases between. As DNA, the CDR3 is TGTGCCAGCAGCCGTGCAGGCAGTGAAGCTTTCTTT. Amino acids: CASSRAGSEAFF.

The chain joins TRBV4-2 to TRBJ2-2, with D possibly TRBD2 on 7 matching bases. Germline V gene lookup returns CDR1 LGHNA and CDR2 YNFKEQ. V gave up 0 bases and J gave up 4 bases, with 24 bases separating them. CDR3 length equals 20 residues. The CDR3 coding sequence is TGTGCCAGCAGCCAAGAAAGGGGGACCGATGGGGAGGGCCCCACCGGGGAGCTGTTTTTT. Its translation: CASSQERGTDGEGPTGELFF.

The J gene is TRBJ1-3, the V gene TRBV7-9; the match to TRBD1 covers 9 bases. The CDR3 contains 14 residues. J gave up 6 bases and V 5 bases, and 5 bases lay outside the gene matches. The germline gives CDR1 SEHNR, CDR2 FQNEAQ (reference sequence). Here the CDR3 reads CASSPGQGLNTIYF. CDR3 nucleotide sequence: TGTGCCAGCAGCCCGGGACAGGGCTTAAACACCATATATTTT.

This chain uses TRBV28 with TRBJ2-7, with a possible D match to TRBD2 (5 bases). The CDR3 has 15 amino acids. Trimming took 5 bases from V and 4 from J, leaving 18 bases between them. Germline V gene data show CDR1 as MDHEN and CDR2 as SYDVKM. The CDR3 loop reads CASSPPQPTGYEQYF. CDR3 in DNA: TGTGCCAGCAGTCCCCCCCAGCCGACGGGGTACGAGCAGTACTTC.

The gene calls are TRBV7-2 and TRBJ1-6; the match to TRBD1 covers 7 bases. J gave up 7 bases and V 0 bases, and 3 bases lay outside the gene matches. Germline V gene data show CDR1 as SGHTA and CDR2 as FQGNSA. The CDR3 has 15 amino acids. The CDR3 sequence: CASSLAPGQNSPLHF. The CDR3 nucleotides read TGTGCCAGCAGCTTAGCGCCGGGACAGAATTCACCCCTCCACTTT. Full variable domain (outside the CDR3, taken from reference TRBV7-2 and TRBJ1-6): GAGVSQSPSNKVTEKGKDVELRCDPISGHTALYWYRQSLGQGLEFLIYFQGNSAPDKSGLPSDRFSAERTGGSVSTLTIQRTQQEDSAVYLCASSLAPGQNSPLHFGNGTRLTVT.

The J gene is TRBJ2-3, the V gene TRBV5-8, with 9 bases identical to TRBD2. From germline, CDR1 is SGHTS and CDR2 YDEGEE. After removal of 5 bases from V and 8 bases from J, the junction contained 12 bases not matched to a gene. There are 15 residues in the CDR3. For the CDR3, the DNA is TGTGCCAGCAGTCCGGGACTAGCATTTGATGGTACGCAGTATTTT. Its translation is CASSPGLAFDGTQYF.

The rearrangement uses TRBV11-2 and TRBJ2-5; D possibly corresponds to TRBD1 (6 bases). V lost 5 bases and J lost 4, with 23 bases in between. There are 17 residues in the CDR3. Germline-derived CDR1 and CDR2 are SGHAT and FQNNGV. Written as DNA, the CDR3 is TGTGCCAGCAGCCGGCTTAAGGGGGAATCACCCCTAGAGACCCAGTACTTC. Protein: CASSRLKGESPLETQYF.

J is TRBJ2-1 and V is TRBV6-5; a possible D gene is TRBD2 (5 bases). Germline loops: CDR1 MNHEY, CDR2 SVGAGI. The CDR3 is 12 amino acids. Deletions cut 1 base from V and 10 bases from J, with 8 bases between. The CDR3 region has the DNA TGTGCCAGCAGTTACTGGACTCAAGAGCAGTTCTTC. Translated, it gives CASSYWTQEQFF.

The chain is built from TRBV19 and TRBJ2-1; 7 positions match TRBD1. In germline, CDR1 is LNHDA, CDR2 SQIVND (reference sequence). This CDR3 region has 14 residues. The ends lost 3 bases at V and 5 bases at J; junction bases unmatched: 4. CDR3 sequence reads: CASSMGQLNNEQFF. CDR3 bases: TGTGCCAGTAGTATGGGACAGCTAAACAATGAGCAGTTCTTC.

The rearrangement links TRBV7-9 to TRBJ1-1, with D perhaps matching TRBD1 (5 bases). Germline values: CDR1 SEHNR, CDR2 FQNEAQ (reference sequence). The CDR3 has 14 residues. Deletions cut 0 bases from V and 8 bases from J, with 13 bases between. The CDR3 DNA sequence: TGTGCCAGCAGCTTAGCTGCGGGGGGTGGAGAAGCTTTCTTT. Residues: CASSLAAGGGEAFF.

J is TRBJ1-4 and V is TRBV28; maybe TRBD1 (5 bases). The CDR3 extends over 15 amino acids. Germline V CDR1 and CDR2: MDHEN, SYDVKM. V was shortened by 5 bases and J by 8 bases, with 18 bases between the two germline ends. For the CDR3, the DNA is TGTGCCAGCAGTCCCCTTTGGCAGGGAAGCGAAAAACTGTTTTTT. Its protein is CASSPLWQGSEKLFF.

The rearrangement joins TRBV19 to TRBJ2-3; D uncertain. V lost 3 bases and J 2 bases, leaving 9 bases between the germline ends. There are 14 residues in the CDR3. Germline V lookup: CDR1 LNHDA, CDR2 SQIVND (reference sequence). The CDR3: CASSMGRNTDTQYF. The DNA of the CDR3 is TGTGCCAGTAGTATGGGCAGAAACACAGATACGCAGTATTTT.

The V and J genes are TRBV7-6 and TRBJ2-1; 7 positions match TRBD2. V lost 3 bases and J lost 7; bases outside the gene matches: 12. The germline CDR1 and CDR2 sequences are SGHVS and FNYEAQ. The CDR3 covers 16 residues. The CDR3 bases are TGTGCCAGCAGCTTTCGACCGCGGGAGTTCCAAAATGAGCAGTTCTTC. Residues: CASSFRPREFQNEQFF.

The CDR3 loop reads CASSYSGLARLEEQFF. The CDR3 coding sequence is TGTGCCAGCAGTTACTCGGGACTAGCGAGACTCGAGGAGCAGTTCTTC. V is TRBV6-5 and J is TRBJ2-1, with 10 bases lining up with TRBD2. The CDR3 length is 16 residues. The germline V gene has CDR1 MNHEY and CDR2 SVGAGI. J was trimmed by 10 bases and V by 0 bases; bases with no gene match: 9.

This chain connects TRBV5-1 to TRBJ2-1; D might be TRBD2 (5 bases). The germline gives CDR1 SGHRS, CDR2 YFSETQ. The CDR3 length is 17 residues. Trimming cost V 0 bases and J 7 bases, with 20 bases left between them. For the CDR3, the DNA is TGCGCCAGCAGCTTGGGGATAGCGACTCATGATCAAAATGAGCAGTTCTTC. Translated, it gives CASSLGIATHDQNEQFF.

This chain connects TRBV28 to TRBJ2-5; 10 nucleotides align to TRBD2. The J segment lost 3 bases and the V segment lost 0 bases, leaving 4 bases of the junction unmatched. The length of the CDR3 is 16 residues. Looked up from germline, CDR1 is MDHEN and CDR2 is SYDVKM. The CDR3 sequence: CASSLWGLATKETQYF. The CDR3 coding sequence is TGTGCCAGCAGTTTATGGGGACTAGCGACTAAAGAGACCCAGTACTTC.

The chain has TRBV19 and TRBJ2-3; TRBD1 matches 9 bases. Trimming cost V 5 bases and J 4 bases; bases outside gene matches: 13. There are 17 residues in the CDR3. CDR1 is LNHDA and CDR2 is SQIVND in the germline V gene (reference sequence). The CDR3 coding sequence is TGTGCCAGTAGTGAGGGTTCACAGGGGGCGCGGTCAGATACGCAGTATTTT. Encoded protein: CASSEGSQGARSDTQYF.

The chain links TRBV12-3 or TRBV12-4 to TRBJ2-1, with D tentatively TRBD2 (5 bases). Deletions cut 7 bases from V and 6 bases from J, with 13 bases between. The CDR3 runs to 13 residues. CDR3: CASTLIAFNEQFF. The CDR3 DNA follows: TGTGCCAGCACCCTTATAGCGTTCAATGAGCAGTTCTTC.

The V call is TRBV6-1, the J call TRBJ2-7; D ambiguous. The ends were cut back, 2 bases at V and 0 bases at J, with 8 bases in the middle. This CDR3 spans 14 amino acids. Germline V gives CDR1 MNHNS, CDR2 SASEGT. CDR3 coding DNA: TGTGCCAGCAGTGAACTAAGGAGCTCCTACGAGCAGTACTTC. Translating it yields CASSELRSSYEQYF.

This clone was observed a single time. The chain carries TRBV5-1 and TRBJ1-1; 7 nucleotides agree with TRBD1. Germline-derived CDR1 and CDR2 are SGHRS and YFSETQ. With 4 bases clipped from V and 1 base from J, the junction kept 4 bases outside the gene matches. There are 14 residues in the CDR3. The CDR3 sequence is CASSAGTANTEAFF. The DNA for the CDR3 is TGCGCCAGCAGCGCCGGGACAGCGAACACTGAAGCTTTCTTT.

This clone has only one observation. The chain carries TRBV7-7 and TRBJ2-5; TRBD1 matches 7 bases. The V gene's germline CDR1 is SSHAT and CDR2 FNYEAQ (reference sequence). The CDR3 loop spans 15 amino acids. Losses at the gene ends were 1 base for V and 2 bases for J; bases not matched to a gene: 4. The CDR3 bases are TGTGCCAGCAGCTTAGGCTGGGGACAGCAAGAGACCCAGTACTTC. Its protein is CASSLGWGQQETQYF.

V gene TRBV5-4 combines with J gene TRBJ1-1; 7 bases agree with TRBD1. J was trimmed by 7 bases and V by 0 bases; bases with no gene match: 3. The CDR3 extends over 13 amino acids. From germline, CDR1 is SGHNT and CDR2 YYREEE (reference sequence). CDR3: CASSLVGQDEAFF. CDR3 nucleotide sequence: TGTGCCAGCAGCTTGGTCGGACAGGATGAAGCTTTCTTT.

The chain's CDR3 is CSAGRYNEQFF. The DNA for the CDR3 is TGCAGTGCGGGGCGCTACAATGAGCAGTTCTTC. This chain uses TRBV20-1 with TRBJ2-1, with a possible D match to TRBD1 (5 bases). The germline V and J ends were trimmed by 6 bases and 3 bases, with 6 bases remaining between them. This CDR3 region has 11 residues. Germline CDR1 is DFQATT and CDR2 is SNEGSKA (reference sequence).

The chain uses TRBV5-4 and TRBJ2-7, with 8 positions matching TRBD2. The CDR3 length is 15 residues. Trimming took 4 bases from V and 6 from J; bases not matched to a gene: 12. Germline-derived CDR1 and CDR2 are SGHNT and YYREEE (reference sequence). The DNA for the CDR3 is TGTGCCAGCAGCATTAAAGCGGGAGAAGCCGGCGAGCAGTACTTC. Translating it yields CASSIKAGEAGEQYF. Based on the CDR3 plus reference TRBV5-4 and TRBJ2-7, the full variable domain is ETGVTQSPTHLIKTRGQQVTLRCSSQSGHNTVSWYQQALGQGPQFIFQYYREEENGRGNFPPRFSGLQFPNYSSELNVNALELDDSALYLCASSIKAGEAGEQYFGPGTRLTVT.

This chain connects TRBV28 to TRBJ2-3; 7 nucleotides agree with TRBD1. V lost 4 bases to trimming and J lost 1 base; unmatched junction nucleotides: 23. CDR3 size: 21 residues. Germline lookup yields CDR1 MDHEN and CDR2 SYDVKM. The CDR3 DNA reads TGTGCCAGCAGTTCTCACTCGTACATGCCGAGACAGGGCTATGGCACAGATACGCAGTATTTT. Its translation is CASSSHSYMPRQGYGTDTQYF.

This chain uses TRBV15 with TRBJ1-1; D unclear. Germline values: CDR1 LNHNV, CDR2 YYDKDF (reference sequence). V shed 3 bases and J shed 4 bases, with 9 bases lying between them. CDR3 length equals 13 residues. CDR3 in amino acids: CATSRGAGTEAFF. The CDR3 DNA reads as TGTGCCACCAGCAGGGGCGCAGGCACTGAAGCTTTCTTT.

This rearrangement joins TRBV6-5 to TRBJ2-5, with D possibly matching TRBD2 (5 bases). The V and J ends lost 6 bases and 3 bases respectively, with 5 bases between them. This CDR3 comprises 11 residues. The V gene's germline CDR1 is MNHEY and CDR2 SVGAGI. CDR3 loop: CASSGEETQYF. The DNA for the CDR3 is TGTGCCAGCAGCGGGGAAGAGACCCAGTACTTC.